Listed here are 19 T cell receptor delta chains from one sample, sequenced in a study of gamma-delta chains in newborns, infants, children. TCRdb re-called the reads using CATT. Of about 9,200 delta-chain clones in the sample, around 21% were seen once. Source material: blood. The receptors stem from a child who was a newborn, infant or young child, either healthy, febrile or measles-vaccinated (not recorded which).

The chain employs TRDV1 and TRDJ1; D might be TRDD2 (6 bases). V lost 8 bases, J lost 3 bases, and 34 bases lay in between. Germline V gene lookup returns CDR1 TSWWSYY and CDR2 QGS. This CDR3 region has 20 residues. The CDR3 is CALWVPSRARMCCQSDKLIF. The CDR3 bases are TGTGCTCTTTGGGTTCCTTCCCGGGCTCGTATGTGTTGTCAATCCGATAAACTCATCTTT.

The table lists this clone with a few counts. This same CDR3 is encoded by further DNA sequences in the sample. V usage is TRDV2 and J usage is TRDJ3; 8 bases line up with TRDD3. V shed 1 base and J 1 base; nucleotides not matched to a gene: 11. The germline CDR1 and CDR2 sequences are GEAIGNYY and EKD. There are 20 residues in the CDR3. CDR3 coding DNA: TGTGCCTGTGACACGGCTACTGGGGGTCCTAGTTCCTGGGACACCCGACAGATGTTTTTC. As protein: CACDTATGGPSSWDTRQMFF.

Remarks on this clone: It differs at one base from a far larger clone, so likely a read error. The CDR3 DNA reads as TGTGCCTGTGACACTCTTCAGCCCCCCTTACTGGTGGATAACACCGATAAACTCATCTTT. Its protein is CACDTLQPPLLVDNTDKLIF. The gene calls are TRDV2 and TRDJ1; tentatively, D is TRDD3 (5 bases). The CDR3 is 20 residues long. The V and J ends lost 1 base and 0 bases respectively, with 26 bases between them. The germline V gene encodes CDR1 GEAIGNYY and CDR2 EKD.

Regarding this clone: This may be a read error, as it is one base from a much larger clone. This sequence joins TRDV2 and TRDJ1; tentative D call: TRDD3 (6 bases). The J call may be faulty, since TRDJ2 better matches the DNA end. The CDR3 covers 18 residues. Germline loops: CDR1 GEAIGNYY, CDR2 EKD. The CDR3 nucleotides are TGTGCCTGTGACGCCGTATCGGGGACTGGGAGGTACACCGATAAACTCTTCTTT. Protein sequence: CACDAVSGTGRYTDKLFF.

CDR3 coding DNA: TGTGCCTGTGACACCATTGGGGGAGATGCCGATAAACTCATCTTT. Translation: CACDTIGGDADKLIF. V is TRDV2 and J is TRDJ1; 7 bases are shared with TRDD3. This CDR3 is 15 amino acids long. The V segment lost 0 bases and the J segment 3 bases; nucleotides outside the gene matches: 6. Germline V gives CDR1 GEAIGNYY, CDR2 EKD.

The chain has TRDV2 and TRDJ2; TRDD3 aligns across 9 bases. There are 17 residues in the CDR3. Per germline, CDR1 GEAIGNYY and CDR2 EKD. After removal of 1 base from V and 0 bases from J, the junction contained 5 bases not matched to a gene. The CDR3 reads CACDTVLGDALTAQLFF. CDR3 coding DNA: TGTGCCTGTGACACGGTACTGGGGGACGCTTTGACAGCACAACTCTTCTTT.

The table lists this clone with a few counts. The V call is TRDV2, the J call TRDJ1; 8 nucleotides match TRDD3. J gave up 3 bases and V 0 bases, and 11 bases lay outside the gene matches. CDR1 and CDR2 from the germline V gene are GEAIGNYY and EKD. This CDR3 contains 17 residues. CDR3 in DNA: TGTGCCTGTGACACCGTGGGTTTGGTGGGGGATGCCGATAAACTCATCTTT. It is translated as CACDTVGLVGDADKLIF.

A remark on this clone: The same CDR3 can be traced to other DNA sequences in this sample. Here the CDR3 reads CACDVLGDDKLIF. CDR3 DNA: TGTGCCTGTGACGTACTGGGGGACGATAAACTCATCTTT. The V call is TRDV2, the J call TRDJ1, with 9 bases aligning to TRDD3. The CDR3 length is 13 residues. CDR1 GEAIGNYY and CDR2 EKD come from the germline V gene. With 3 bases clipped from V and 4 bases from J, the junction kept 2 bases outside the gene matches.

In this sample, this clone turned up a few times. A far larger clone is off by one base, so a read error is likely. The chain has TRDV2 and TRDJ2; TRDD3 aligns across 12 bases. The CDR3 runs 19 residues. Germline lookup yields CDR1 GEAIGNYY and CDR2 EKD. Trimming took 3 bases from V and 0 from J; bases not matched to a gene: 10. The CDR3 nucleotides read TGTGCCTGTGACGAAGGACTGGGGGATACCAGTGCTTTGACAGCACAACTCTTCTTT. It codes for CACDEGLGDTSALTAQLFF.

In its sample, this clone is medium-sized. The chain uses TRDV2 and TRDJ3; 7 bases fit TRDD3. V dropped 0 bases and J dropped 0; count of bases not matched to a gene: 13. CDR1 and CDR2 from the germline V gene are GEAIGNYY and EKD. This CDR3 contains 21 residues. CDR3 loop: CACDTPPTGDLSSWDTRQMFF. The CDR3 DNA reads as TGTGCCTGTGACACCCCTCCCACTGGGGACCTAAGCTCCTGGGACACCCGACAGATGTTTTTC.

The chain recombines TRDV2 with TRDJ1; 13 bases agree with TRDD3. The V gene end was trimmed by 3 bases and the J gene end by 2 bases; junction bases not matched to a gene: 2. This CDR3 contains 15 residues. Per the germline V gene, CDR1 is GEAIGNYY and CDR2 is EKD. The CDR3: CACDLLGDTTDKLIF. The CDR3 DNA reads TGTGCCTGTGACCTACTGGGGGATACGACCGATAAACTCATCTTT.

The genes are TRDV2 and TRDJ3; 9 nucleotides agree with TRDD3. Germline V gene data show CDR1 as GEAIGNYY and CDR2 as EKD. V lost 3 bases, J lost 0 bases, and 11 bases stayed unmatched. The CDR3 has 20 amino acids. The CDR3, as DNA: TGTGCCTGTGACGAAGTACTGGGGGACCTAAGCTCCTGGGACACCCGACAGATGTTTTTC. This codes for CACDEVLGDLSSWDTRQMFF.

This chain uses TRDV2 with TRDJ1; 9 nucleotides match TRDD3. The V gene end was trimmed by 3 bases and the J gene end by 1 base; junction bases not matched to a gene: 26. The CDR3 spans 22 residues. Germline V gene lookup returns CDR1 GEAIGNYY and CDR2 EKD. The CDR3 nucleotides are TGTGCCTGTGACTCGGTTCCTTCCGCTCCCACCTCTACTGGGGGACCCACCGATAAACTCATCTTT. It specifies CACDSVPSAPTSTGGPTDKLIF.

This clone is large by share. The same CDR3 arises from other DNA sequences in this sample as well. V is TRDV2 and J is TRDJ1; 10 bases match TRDD3. After removal of 0 bases from V and 0 bases from J, the junction contained 9 bases not matched to a gene. This CDR3 has 18 amino acids. CDR1 and CDR2 from the germline V gene are GEAIGNYY and EKD. The CDR3 DNA reads as TGTGCCTGTGACACCTTAGGGGGTACTGGGGGATACACCGATAAACTCATCTTT. Translated, it gives CACDTLGGTGGYTDKLIF.

This clone has just a few counts. The rearrangement joins TRDV2 to TRDJ1; 9 bases map to TRDD3. Germline CDR1 GEAIGNYY, CDR2 EKD. J lost 5 bases, V lost 3 bases, and 9 bases had no gene match. There are 15 residues in the CDR3. Here the CDR3 reads CACDALLGDADKLIF. CDR3 nucleotide sequence: TGTGCCTGTGACGCTCTACTGGGGGACGCAGATAAACTCATCTTT.

The chain recombines TRDV2 with TRDJ1; 7 bases line up with TRDD3. Trimming at V came to 3 bases and at J to 4 bases, leaving 7 bases not matched to a gene. The germline V gene encodes CDR1 GEAIGNYY and CDR2 EKD. This CDR3 is 14 amino acids long. DNA for the CDR3: TGTGCCTGTGACGTACTGGGGCCCAACGATAAACTCATCTTT. Its translation: CACDVLGPNDKLIF.

By share, this clone counts as medium-sized (0.01 to 0.1%). The chain employs TRDV2 and TRDJ1; 8 bases are shared with TRDD3. Germline-derived CDR1 and CDR2 are GEAIGNYY and EKD. Losses at the gene ends were 0 bases for V and 0 bases for J; bases not matched to a gene: 11. The CDR3 totals 18 residues. Here the CDR3 reads CACDTLAGDTSYTDKLIF. The CDR3 region has the DNA TGTGCCTGTGACACCTTAGCTGGGGATACTTCGTACACCGATAAACTCATCTTT.

By sample fraction, this clone is medium-sized (0.01 to 0.1%). This chain joins TRDV2 and TRDJ1; 12 bases fit TRDD3. V shed 0 bases, J shed 7 bases, and the junction held 5 bases outside the gene matches. This CDR3 spans 15 amino acids. Germline V gene sequence: CDR1 GEAIGNYY, CDR2 EKD. The CDR3 DNA sequence: TGTGCCTGTGACACCCTACTGGGGGATACCCCTAAACTCATCTTT. Protein sequence: CACDTLLGDTPKLIF.

This clone was seen only a few times. The CDR3: CACDPLVGDTLFDKLIF. Here the CDR3 DNA reads TGTGCCTGTGACCCCCTGGTGGGGGATACCCTATTCGATAAACTCATCTTT. The rearrangement joins TRDV2 to TRDJ1; 10 nucleotides align to TRDD3. The V segment lost 3 bases and the J segment 4 bases; nucleotides outside the gene matches: 13. The CDR3 length is 17 residues. The V gene's germline CDR1 is GEAIGNYY and CDR2 EKD.